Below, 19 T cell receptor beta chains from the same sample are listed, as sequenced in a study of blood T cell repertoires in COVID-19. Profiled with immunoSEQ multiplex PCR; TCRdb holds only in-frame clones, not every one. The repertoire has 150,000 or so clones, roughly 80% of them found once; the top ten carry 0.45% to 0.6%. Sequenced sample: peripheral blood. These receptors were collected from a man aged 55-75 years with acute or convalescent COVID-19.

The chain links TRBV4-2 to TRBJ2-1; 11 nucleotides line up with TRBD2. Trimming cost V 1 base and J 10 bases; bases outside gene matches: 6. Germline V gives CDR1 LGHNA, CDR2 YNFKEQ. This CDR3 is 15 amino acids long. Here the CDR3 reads CASSQGLAGSGEQFF. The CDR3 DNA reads TGTGCCAGCAGCCAAGGACTAGCGGGGTCCGGGGAGCAGTTCTTC.

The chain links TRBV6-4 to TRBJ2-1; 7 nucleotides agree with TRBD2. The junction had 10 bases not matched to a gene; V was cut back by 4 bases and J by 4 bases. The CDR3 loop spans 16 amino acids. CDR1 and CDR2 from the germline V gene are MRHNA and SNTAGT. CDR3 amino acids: CASSAPPQRDYNEQFF. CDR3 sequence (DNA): TGTGCCAGCAGTGCCCCGCCGCAGCGGGATTACAATGAGCAGTTCTTC.

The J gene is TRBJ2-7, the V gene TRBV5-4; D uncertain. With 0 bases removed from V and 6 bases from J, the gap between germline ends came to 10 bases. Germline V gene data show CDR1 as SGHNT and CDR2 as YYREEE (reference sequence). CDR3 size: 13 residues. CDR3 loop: CASSLAVSSEQYF. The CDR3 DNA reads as TGTGCCAGCAGCTTGGCTGTTTCGAGCGAGCAGTACTTC.

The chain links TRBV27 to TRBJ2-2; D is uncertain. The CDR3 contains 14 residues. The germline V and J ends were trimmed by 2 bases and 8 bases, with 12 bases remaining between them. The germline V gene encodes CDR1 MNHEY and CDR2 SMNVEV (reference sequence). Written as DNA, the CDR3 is TGTGCCAGCAGTTTAAGATCGTTCCGGGGGGAGCTGTTTTTT. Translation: CASSLRSFRGELFF.

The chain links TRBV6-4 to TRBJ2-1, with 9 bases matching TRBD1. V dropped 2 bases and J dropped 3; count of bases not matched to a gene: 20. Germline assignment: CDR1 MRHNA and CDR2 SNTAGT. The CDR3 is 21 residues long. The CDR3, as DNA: TGTGCCAGCAGTGACACATTGGCAGGGACAGGGATAGGGTATTGCTACAATGAGCAGTTCTTC. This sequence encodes CASSDTLAGTGIGYCYNEQFF.

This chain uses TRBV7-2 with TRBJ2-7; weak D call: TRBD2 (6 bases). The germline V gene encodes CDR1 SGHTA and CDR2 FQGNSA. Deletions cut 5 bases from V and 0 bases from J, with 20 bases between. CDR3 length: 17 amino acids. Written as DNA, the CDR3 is TGTGCCAGCAGCCTCCAACGGGGGAGTACGAGCTCCTACGAGCAGTACTTC. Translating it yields CASSLQRGSTSSYEQYF.

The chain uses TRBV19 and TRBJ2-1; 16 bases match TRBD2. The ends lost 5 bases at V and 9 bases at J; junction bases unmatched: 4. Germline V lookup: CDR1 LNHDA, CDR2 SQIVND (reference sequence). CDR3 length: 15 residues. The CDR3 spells CASSPGLAGGTEQFF. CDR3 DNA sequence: TGTGCCAGTAGTCCGGGACTAGCGGGGGGGACTGAGCAGTTCTTC.

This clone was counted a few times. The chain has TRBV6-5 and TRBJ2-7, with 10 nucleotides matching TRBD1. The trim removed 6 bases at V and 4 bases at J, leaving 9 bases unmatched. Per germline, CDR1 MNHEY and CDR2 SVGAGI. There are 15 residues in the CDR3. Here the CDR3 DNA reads TGTGCCAGCAGCCCGGACAGGGGGAGTGGGTACGAGCAGTACTTC. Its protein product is CASSPDRGSGYEQYF.

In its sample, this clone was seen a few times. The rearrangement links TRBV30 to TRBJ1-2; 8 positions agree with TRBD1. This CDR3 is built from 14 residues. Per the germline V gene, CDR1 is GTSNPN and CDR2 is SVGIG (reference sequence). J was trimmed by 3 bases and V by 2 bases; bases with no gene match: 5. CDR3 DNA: TGTGCCTGGAGTCGCCCGGGACAGGACTATGGCTACACCTTC. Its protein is CAWSRPGQDYGYTF. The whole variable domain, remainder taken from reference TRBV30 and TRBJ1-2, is SQTIHQWPATLVQPVGSPLSLECTVEGTSNPNLYWYRQAAGRGLQLLFYSVGIGQISSEVPQNLSASRPQDRQFILSSKKLLLSDSGFYLCAWSRPGQDYGYTFGSGTRLTVV.

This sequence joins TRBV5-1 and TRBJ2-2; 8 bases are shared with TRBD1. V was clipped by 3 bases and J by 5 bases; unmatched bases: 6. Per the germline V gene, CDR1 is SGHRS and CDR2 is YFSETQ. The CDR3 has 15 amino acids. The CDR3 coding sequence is TGCGCCAGCAGCTCGACAGGGGTTGGGACCGGGGAGCTGTTTTTT. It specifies CASSSTGVGTGELFF.

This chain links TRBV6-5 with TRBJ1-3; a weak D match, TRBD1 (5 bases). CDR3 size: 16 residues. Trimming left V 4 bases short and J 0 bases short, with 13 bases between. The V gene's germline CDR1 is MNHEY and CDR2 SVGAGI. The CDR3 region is CASSSRQPRSGNTIYF. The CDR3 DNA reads TGTGCCAGCAGTTCTCGACAGCCCCGCTCTGGAAACACCATATATTTT.

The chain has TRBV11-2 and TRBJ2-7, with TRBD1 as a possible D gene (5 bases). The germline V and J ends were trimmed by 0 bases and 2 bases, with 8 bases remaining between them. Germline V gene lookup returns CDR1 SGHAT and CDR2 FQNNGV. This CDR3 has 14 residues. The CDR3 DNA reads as TGTGCCAGCAGCTTAGAACCAGGGCCCTACGAGCAGTACTTC. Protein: CASSLEPGPYEQYF.

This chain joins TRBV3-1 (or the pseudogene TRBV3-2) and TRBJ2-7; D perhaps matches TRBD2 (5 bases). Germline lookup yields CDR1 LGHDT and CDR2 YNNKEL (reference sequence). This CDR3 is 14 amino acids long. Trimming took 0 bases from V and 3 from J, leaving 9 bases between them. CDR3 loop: CASSQDRTSYEQYF. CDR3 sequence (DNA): TGTGCCAGCAGCCAAGACCGCACTAGCTACGAGCAGTACTTC.

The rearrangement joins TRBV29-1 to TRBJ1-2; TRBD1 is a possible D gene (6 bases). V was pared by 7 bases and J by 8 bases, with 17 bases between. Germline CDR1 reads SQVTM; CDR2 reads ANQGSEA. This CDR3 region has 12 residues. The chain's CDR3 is CSASSDRGGYTF. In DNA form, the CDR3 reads TGCAGCGCCTCCTCGGACAGAGGCGGCTACACCTTC.

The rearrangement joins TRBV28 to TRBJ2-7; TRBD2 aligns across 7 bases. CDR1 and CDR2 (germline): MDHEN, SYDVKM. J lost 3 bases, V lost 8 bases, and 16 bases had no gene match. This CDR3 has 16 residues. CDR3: CASLPLTGRGDYEQYF. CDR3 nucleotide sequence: TGTGCCAGCCTTCCCCTAACGGGACGGGGGGACTACGAGCAGTACTTC. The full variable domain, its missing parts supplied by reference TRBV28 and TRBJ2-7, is DVKVTQSSRYLVKRTGEKVFLECVQDMDHENMFWYRQDPGLGLRLIYFSYDVKMKEKGDIPEGYSVSREKKERFSLILESASTNQTSMYLCASLPLTGRGDYEQYFGPGTRLTVT.

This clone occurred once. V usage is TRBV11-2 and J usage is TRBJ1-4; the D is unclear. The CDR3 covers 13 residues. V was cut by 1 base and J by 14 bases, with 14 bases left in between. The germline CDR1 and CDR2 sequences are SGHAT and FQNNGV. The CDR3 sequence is CASSLGSAGRLFF. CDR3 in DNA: TGTGCCAGCAGCTTAGGGTCGGCAGGAAGGCTGTTTTTT.

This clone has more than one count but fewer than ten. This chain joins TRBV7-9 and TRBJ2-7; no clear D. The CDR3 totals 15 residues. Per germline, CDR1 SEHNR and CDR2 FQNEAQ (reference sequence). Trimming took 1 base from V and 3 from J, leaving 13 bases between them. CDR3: CASSLGDRRGYEQYF. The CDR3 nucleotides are TGTGCCAGCAGCTTAGGTGATCGAAGAGGCTACGAGCAGTACTTC.

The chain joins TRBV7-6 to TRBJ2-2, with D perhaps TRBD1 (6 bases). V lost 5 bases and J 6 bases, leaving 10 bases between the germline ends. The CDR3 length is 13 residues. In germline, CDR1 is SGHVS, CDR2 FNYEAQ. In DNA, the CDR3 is TGTGCCAGCAGCACTACAGGGCCCGGGGAGCTGTTTTTT. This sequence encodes CASSTTGPGELFF.

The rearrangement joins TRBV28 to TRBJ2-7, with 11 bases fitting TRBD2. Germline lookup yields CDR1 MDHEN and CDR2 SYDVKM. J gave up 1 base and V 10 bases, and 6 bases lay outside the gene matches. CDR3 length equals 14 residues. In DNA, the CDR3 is TGTGCCAATTCCGCTAGCGGGGGGTCCTACGAGCAGTACTTC. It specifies CANSASGGSYEQYF.